These T cell receptor beta chains were read from a single sample in a study of blood T cell repertoires in COVID-19. Sequencing used immunoSEQ multiplex PCR; TCRdb keeps in-frame clones, though not all of them. There are around 250,000 clones in the sample; about 82% occur only once, and 9% to 15% lies in the top ten. The sequencing input was peripheral blood. Source of these receptors: an older man with acute or convalescent COVID-19. The CDR3 runs from the conserved cysteine through the conserved F or W. A D gene is named only where the DNA matches it firmly. Size values are once, few and many counts, or a class for expanded clones, and some rows have none.

abundance: NA; j_gene: TRBJ2-7; v_gene: TRBV12-3/TRBV12-4; d_gene: TRBD1; CDR3nt: TGTGCCACCTCCCGGGACAGGTTTAACGAGCAGTACTTC; CDR3aa: CATSRDRFNEQYF
abundance: NA; j_gene: TRBJ1-1; v_gene: TRBV19; d_gene: TRBD1; CDR3nt: TGTGCCAGTAGTATACAGGGGGCGAGGGCTGAAGCTTTCTTT; CDR3aa: CASSIQGARAEAFF
abundance: NA; j_gene: TRBJ1-3; v_gene: TRBV10-1; d_gene: TRBD1; CDR3nt: TGCGCCAGCATCTACACAGGGGTAGGAAACACCATATATTTT; CDR3aa: CASIYTGVGNTIYF
abundance: NA; j_gene: TRBJ2-6; v_gene: TRBV4-1; d_gene: NA; CDR3nt: TGCGCCAGCAGCCAAGGGGATGTTTTCCGGGAGACTGGGGCCAACGTCCTGACTTTC; CDR3aa: CASSQGDVFRETGANVLTF
abundance: NA; j_gene: TRBJ2-7; v_gene: TRBV11-2; d_gene: TRBD1; CDR3nt: TGTGCCAGCAGCTTAAGTCGGACAGGGGTACCGTACGAGCAGTACTTC; CDR3aa: CASSLSRTGVPYEQYF
abundance: NA; j_gene: TRBJ2-6; v_gene: TRBV5-5; d_gene: NA; CDR3nt: TGTGCCAGCAGCTCGACAGGTTTTAGTGGGGCCAACGTCCTGACTTTC; CDR3aa: CASSSTGFSGANVLTF
abundance: NA; j_gene: TRBJ1-2; v_gene: TRBV28; d_gene: NA; CDR3nt: TGTGCCAGCAGGACTACAGGGTTTGGGGCTAACTATGGCTACACCTTC; CDR3aa: CASRTTGFGANYGYTF
abundance: NA; j_gene: TRBJ2-5; v_gene: TRBV7-9; d_gene: TRBD2; CDR3nt: TGTGCCAGCAGCTTAGATGCGGGAGGGCAAGAGACCCAGTACTTC; CDR3aa: CASSLDAGGQETQYF
abundance: NA; j_gene: TRBJ1-1; v_gene: TRBV28; d_gene: NA; CDR3nt: TGTGCCAGCATCATCGGGGGGCTGAGCACTGAAGCTTTCTTT; CDR3aa: CASIIGGLSTEAFF
abundance: NA; j_gene: TRBJ1-2; v_gene: TRBV27; d_gene: NA; CDR3nt: TGTGCCAGCAGCCTAAGCAGGAACTATGGCTACACCTTC; CDR3aa: CASSLSRNYGYTF
abundance: NA; j_gene: TRBJ1-3; v_gene: TRBV7-8; d_gene: NA; CDR3nt: TGTGCCAGCAGCTCCAGGACCATCTCGGGGGGAAACACCATATATTTT; CDR3aa: CASSSRTISGGNTIYF
abundance: once; j_gene: TRBJ1-4; v_gene: TRBV19; d_gene: TRBD1; CDR3nt: TGTGCCAGTAGTGGGACAGTAAATGAAAAACTGTTTTTT; CDR3aa: CASSGTVNEKLFF
abundance: NA; j_gene: TRBJ1-5; v_gene: TRBV6-5; d_gene: NA; CDR3nt: TGTGCCAGCAGTACAGGAGGGGTTCAGCCCCAGCATTTT; CDR3aa: CASSTGGVQPQHF
abundance: NA; j_gene: TRBJ1-6; v_gene: TRBV19; d_gene: TRBD1; CDR3nt: TGTGCCAGTACCTCGGACAGGGGAAGTAATTCACCCCTCCACTTT; CDR3aa: CASTSDRGSNSPLHF
abundance: NA; j_gene: TRBJ2-1; v_gene: TRBV7-9; d_gene: TRBD1; CDR3nt: TGTGCCAGCAGCTTAGCCGGGACAGGGGGATGCGATGAGCAGTTCTTC; CDR3aa: CASSLAGTGGCDEQFF
abundance: NA; j_gene: TRBJ1-2; v_gene: TRBV24-1; d_gene: NA; CDR3nt: TGTGCCACCAGTGATTCTTTGTATGGCTACACCTTC; CDR3aa: CATSDSLYGYTF
abundance: few; j_gene: TRBJ1-2; v_gene: TRBV9; d_gene: NA; CDR3nt: TGTGCCAGCAGCGTAGGAACCTCTATTGGCTATGGCTACACCTTC; CDR3aa: CASSVGTSIGYGYTF
abundance: NA; j_gene: TRBJ2-1; v_gene: TRBV28; d_gene: NA; CDR3nt: TGTGCCAGCAAGTCCGGGTCCCTCGAGCAGTTCTTC; CDR3aa: CASKSGSLEQFF
abundance: NA; j_gene: TRBJ1-2; v_gene: TRBV20-1; d_gene: NA; CDR3nt: TGCAGTGCTAGTGACGACACCATCTACACCTTC; CDR3aa: CSASDDTIYTF
abundance: few; j_gene: TRBJ1-1; v_gene: TRBV6-5; d_gene: NA; CDR3nt: TGTGCCAGCAGCCGGAACACTGAAGCTTTCTTT; CDR3aa: CASSRNTEAFF
abundance: NA; j_gene: TRBJ1-1; v_gene: TRBV5-5; d_gene: TRBD1; CDR3nt: TGTGCCAGCAGCTCTCCGGGACAGGGGAACACTGAAGCTTTCTTT; CDR3aa: CASSSPGQGNTEAFF
abundance: NA; j_gene: TRBJ2-5; v_gene: TRBV10-1; d_gene: TRBD1; CDR3nt: TGCGCCAGCAGTGAAAGGACAGGGGAAGAGACCCAGTACTTC; CDR3aa: CASSERTGEETQYF
abundance: NA; j_gene: TRBJ2-1; v_gene: TRBV6-4; d_gene: TRBD1; CDR3nt: TGTGCCAGCAGCGCAAAGTTACAGGGGGGATCTATCTACAATGAGCAGTTCTTC; CDR3aa: CASSAKLQGGSIYNEQFF
abundance: NA; j_gene: TRBJ1-5; v_gene: TRBV11-2; d_gene: NA; CDR3nt: TGTGCCAGCCATCGGGGGGGCGGTAGCAATCAGCCCCAGCATTTT; CDR3aa: CASHRGGGSNQPQHF
abundance: NA; j_gene: TRBJ1-1; v_gene: TRBV3-1/TRBV3-2; d_gene: NA; CDR3nt: TGTGCCAGCAGCCCCCCGACAGTGAACACTGAAGCTTTCTTT; CDR3aa: CASSPPTVNTEAFF
abundance: NA; j_gene: TRBJ2-2; v_gene: TRBV5-1; d_gene: NA; CDR3nt: TGCGCCAGCAGCTTGATCACGGGTACTTCTGGGGAGCTGTTTTTT; CDR3aa: CASSLITGTSGELFF
abundance: NA; j_gene: TRBJ2-1; v_gene: TRBV12-5; d_gene: NA; CDR3nt: TGTGCTAGTGGTTCCTCCCCCCGTGAGCAGTTCTTC; CDR3aa: CASGSSPREQFF
abundance: NA; j_gene: TRBJ1-2; v_gene: TRBV3-1/TRBV3-2; d_gene: NA; CDR3nt: TGTGCCAGCAGCCAAGAGCGTGGACTTCACTACACCTTC; CDR3aa: CASSQERGLHYTF
abundance: NA; j_gene: TRBJ1-3; v_gene: TRBV28; d_gene: NA; CDR3nt: TGTGCCAGCAGTTTATCCAGAGCATCGAGGTACACCATATATTTT; CDR3aa: CASSLSRASRYTIYF
abundance: NA; j_gene: TRBJ1-5; v_gene: TRBV7-2; d_gene: TRBD1; CDR3nt: TGTGCCAGCAGCCTCGGACAGGGTCAGAGCAATCAGCCCCAGCATTTT; CDR3aa: CASSLGQGQSNQPQHF
abundance: NA; j_gene: TRBJ1-2; v_gene: TRBV19; d_gene: TRBD1; CDR3nt: TGTGCCAGTAGTTCCCCTAGGACAGGCGGAGTCTATGGCTACACCTTC; CDR3aa: CASSSPRTGGVYGYTF
abundance: NA; j_gene: TRBJ2-3; v_gene: TRBV24-1; d_gene: NA; CDR3nt: TGTGCCACCAGTGTTGGCCAGGGGCGCACAGATACGCAGTATTTT; CDR3aa: CATSVGQGRTDTQYF